The rows below give T cell receptor beta chains drawn from one sample of a study of PD-L1 blockade in urothelial cancer. Produced via immunoSEQ multiplex PCR; TCRdb's table is partial and in-frame only. The sample holds tens of thousands of clones, around 90% seen once. The material was PBMCs, obtained around atezolizumab (anti-PD-L1) treatment. These receptors were obtained from a man between 65 and 79 years old with urothelial cancer. Each CDR3 is given with its conserved first and last residue. A D gene is named only where the DNA matches it firmly. Some rows have no size entry. The others give once, few or many, or a class for an expanded clone.

J gene,CDR3 length,V gene,D gene,clone size,CDR3 DNA,CDR3 protein
TRBJ2-5,16,TRBV28,TRBD1,-,TGTGCCAGCAGTCCTTGGGACAGCTGGAACCAAGAGACCCAGTACTTC,CASSPWDSWNQETQYF
TRBJ2-5,16,TRBV5-1,TRBD1,-,TGCGCCAGCAGCTTGGCCCGGGACAGGGATGGTGAGACCCAGTACTTC,CASSLARDRDGETQYF
TRBJ2-3,14,TRBV29-1,TRBD1,-,TGCAGCGGTGAGACAGGGGGCCCGGCAGATACGCAGTATTTT,CSGETGGPADTQYF
TRBJ2-2,19,TRBV28,TRBD2,-,TGTGCCAGCAGTCGAATGCCCGGGACTAGCGGGAGGCCCACCGGGGAGCTGTTTTTT,CASSRMPGTSGRPTGELFF
TRBJ1-2,11,TRBV28,-,-,TGTGGCGTGGCCCGGAGGTATGGCTACACCTTC,CGVARRYGYTF
TRBJ2-2,15,TRBV29-1,TRBD1,-,TGCAGCGTCGCCGGGACAGGGGGCTCGTCCGGGGAGCTGTTTTTT,CSVAGTGGSSGELFF
TRBJ2-2,15,TRBV7-8,TRBD1,-,TGTGCCAGCAGGAACCCGGGACAGGGCAAGGGGGAGCTGTTTTTT,CASRNPGQGKGELFF
TRBJ2-6,18,TRBV5-6,TRBD1,-,TGTGCCAGCAGCCGCTCGTCGACAGGGCTGACTGGGGCCAACGTCCTGACTTTC,CASSRSSTGLTGANVLTF
TRBJ2-3,13,TRBV5-1,TRBD1,-,TGCGCCAGCCAACAGGGGGGCGCGGATACGCAGTATTTT,CASQQGGADTQYF
TRBJ2-7,13,TRBV11-2,TRBD1,-,TGTGCCAGCAGCCGGGGACAGGGACGCGAGCAGTACTTC,CASSRGQGREQYF
TRBJ2-5,16,TRBV30,TRBD2,-,TGTGCCTGGAGTTACGGACTAGCGGGTCCTGGGGAGACCCAGTACTTC,CAWSYGLAGPGETQYF
TRBJ2-1,14,TRBV28,TRBD1,-,TGTGCCACCCGCGAGACAGGGACCTACAATGAGCAGTTCTTC,CATRETGTYNEQFF
TRBJ1-4,15,TRBV9,-,-,TGTGCCAGCAGCGTAGGGGGGCGCCGGAATGAAAAACTGTTTTTT,CASSVGGRRNEKLFF
TRBJ2-3,19,TRBV28,-,-,TGTGCCAGCAGTTTAGGGGGGTGGAGGGTGTCCTATAGCACAGATACGCAGTATTTT,CASSLGGWRVSYSTDTQYF
TRBJ2-1,16,TRBV30,-,few,TGTGCCTGGAGTTCACACCGAGTAGCGGCCTACAATGAGCAGTTCTTC,CAWSSHRVAAYNEQFF
TRBJ2-5,15,TRBV9,-,-,TGTGCCAGCAGCGTAGGGGCAGGGCCCAGAGAGACCCAGTACTTC,CASSVGAGPRETQYF
TRBJ2-5,13,TRBV18,-,-,TGTGCCAGCTCACTTCGGGGTGGCGAGACCCAGTACTTC,CASSLRGGETQYF
TRBJ1-1,13,TRBV28,-,-,TGTGCCAGCAGTTTGGACAGTTACACTGAAGCTTTCTTT,CASSLDSYTEAFF
TRBJ2-2,19,TRBV27,TRBD1,-,TGTGCCAGCAGTGAGACAGGGGGTCTACTAACCTCGAACACCGGGGAGCTGTTTTTT,CASSETGGLLTSNTGELFF
TRBJ2-4,14,TRBV7-9,-,-,TGTGCCAGCAGCTTAGACAGGGACGCAAACATTCAGTACTTC,CASSLDRDANIQYF
TRBJ2-3,14,TRBV11-2,TRBD2,-,TGTGCCAGCAGCCCAATAGCGGGAACAGATACGCAGTATTTT,CASSPIAGTDTQYF
TRBJ1-5,15,TRBV28,-,-,TGTGCCAGCAGTTTTACGGGGGGGTACAATCAGCCCCAGCATTTT,CASSFTGGYNQPQHF
TRBJ1-1,14,TRBV6-6,-,-,TGTGCCAGCAGAAGACCCCAGGTTAACACTGAAGCTTTCTTT,CASRRPQVNTEAFF
TRBJ2-3,18,TRBV27,TRBD2,once,TGTGCCAGCAGTTTATCGAGGCTAGCGGGAGGGATGGCAGATACGCAGTATTTT,CASSLSRLAGGMADTQYF
TRBJ1-1,14,TRBV9,TRBD1,-,TGTGCCAGCAGCGTAGTTACAGGGGGGACTGAAGCTTTCTTT,CASSVVTGGTEAFF
TRBJ1-4,17,TRBV28,-,-,TGTGCCAGCAGTTTGGTCGGCAGGGGCCTAACTAATGAAAAACTGTTTTTT,CASSLVGRGLTNEKLFF
TRBJ2-7,15,TRBV19,TRBD1,few,TGTGCCAGTATTTCCGGGACAGACGATTCCTACGAGCAGTACTTC,CASISGTDDSYEQYF
TRBJ2-7,16,TRBV4-2,-,-,TGTGCCAGCAGCCAAGACCCCTCCGGGGAAGCCTACGAGCAGTACTTC,CASSQDPSGEAYEQYF
TRBJ2-1,14,TRBV5-1,TRBD2,-,TGCGCCAGCAGCTTGCCCGGACTAGTGGATGAGCAGTTCTTC,CASSLPGLVDEQFF
TRBJ2-3,12,TRBV6-1,-,-,TGTGCCGTTCGGAGGGACACAGATACGCAGTATTTT,CAVRRDTDTQYF
TRBJ2-2,16,TRBV12-5,-,-,TGTGCTAGTGGTTTATATGCAGGGCTGAACACCGGGGAGCTGTTTTTT,CASGLYAGLNTGELFF
TRBJ2-3,16,TRBV5-1,-,-,TGCGCCAGCAGCCGGGCGGGGACCAGGGCCACAGATACGCAGTATTTT,CASSRAGTRATDTQYF
TRBJ1-1,13,TRBV11-2,-,-,TGTGCCAGCAGTGCTCGGGGTAGATCTGAAGCTTTCTTT,CASSARGRSEAFF
TRBJ2-1,11,TRBV20-1,-,-,TGCAGTGCTAGAGACCCTAATGAGCAGTTCTTC,CSARDPNEQFF
TRBJ1-2,14,TRBV5-8,TRBD1,-,TGTGCCAGTACCCCGGACAGGGGACTCTATGGCTACACCTTC,CASTPDRGLYGYTF
TRBJ1-3,14,TRBV5-1,-,-,TGCGCCAGCAGCTTGGCGGGGTATGGCACCACCATATATTTT,CASSLAGYGTTIYF
TRBJ2-1,15,TRBV19,TRBD1,-,TGTGCCAGTAGCCCAGACAGGGCGCCCTACAATGAGCAGTTCTTC,CASSPDRAPYNEQFF
TRBJ1-1,14,TRBV5-1,TRBD1,-,TGCGCCAGCAGCTTGGCAGGGGGCGAAGGTGAAGCTTTCTTT,CASSLAGGEGEAFF
TRBJ2-7,15,TRBV5-4,-,-,TGTGCCAGCAGCTTCGGAGGGCAGAGCTCCTACGAGCAGTACTTC,CASSFGGQSSYEQYF
TRBJ2-1,13,TRBV19,-,-,TGTGCCAGTAGTATGGGTGGAGCTTATGAGCAGTTCTTC,CASSMGGAYEQFF
TRBJ1-1,11,TRBV5-1,-,-,TGCGCCAGCAGCTTGGGGGCGGAAGCTTTCTTT,CASSLGAEAFF
TRBJ2-7,13,TRBV5-1,-,once,TGCGCCAGCAGCTTGGAGCGTGGCGGGGAGCAGTACTTC,CASSLERGGEQYF
TRBJ2-7,15,TRBV19,-,-,TGTGCCAGTAGTATAAGGGGGACAATCTCCTACGAGCAGTACTTC,CASSIRGTISYEQYF
TRBJ1-2,15,TRBV19,TRBD1,-,TGTGCCAGTAGTATAGGGACAGGGGCTAATTATGGCTACACCTTC,CASSIGTGANYGYTF
TRBJ2-5,16,TRBV18,TRBD1,-,TGTGCCAGCTCACCAGTCCCAGGGGGCGCGAGAGAGACCCAGTACTTC,CASSPVPGGARETQYF
TRBJ1-5,14,TRBV19,-,-,TGTGCCAGTAGCTTTCTCTCAAGACAGCAGCCCCAGCATTTT,CASSFLSRQQPQHF